The 30 T cell receptor beta chains presented below share a single source sample, sequenced in a study of cytotoxic CD8 clonotypes in ibrutinib-treated CLL. The table came from immunoSEQ multiplex PCR; TCRdb's copy has only in-frame clones and leaves some out. The sample contains 300,000 or so clones, over 60% of which appear only once. Here the sequenced sample was PBMCs, taken after 36 months of ibrutinib treatment. These receptors came from a human donor with chronic lymphocytic leukemia.

A remark on this clone: Other DNA sequences within the sample encode an identical CDR3. The V gene is TRBV7-2, the J gene TRBJ2-7, with D perhaps TRBD1 or TRBD2 (5 bases each). This CDR3 spans 14 amino acids. V gave up 1 base and J gave up 2 bases, with 9 bases separating them. From germline, CDR1 is SGHTA and CDR2 FQGNSA. Here the CDR3 DNA reads TGTGCCAGCAGCTTAGGAGGGGCCCCCTACGAGCAGTACTTC. It specifies CASSLGGAPYEQYF.

This clone was counted between two and nine times. This chain connects TRBV5-1 to TRBJ2-2, with 7 bases fitting TRBD2. Trimming took 0 bases from V and 0 from J; bases not matched to a gene: 5. Looked up from germline, CDR1 is SGHRS and CDR2 is YFSETQ. The CDR3 covers 17 residues. CDR3 sequence reads: CASSLAQRGTNTGELFF. The CDR3 DNA follows: TGCGCCAGCAGCTTGGCCCAGCGGGGTACGAACACCGGGGAGCTGTTTTTT.

This chain links TRBV9 with TRBJ2-3; D not certain. Germline V lookup: CDR1 SGDLS, CDR2 YYNGEE. The V end was cut by 0 bases, the J end by 1 base, with 9 bases between. There are 15 residues in the CDR3. The CDR3 sequence is CASSVEALGTDTQYF. As DNA, the CDR3 is TGTGCCAGCAGCGTAGAGGCGTTGGGCACAGATACGCAGTATTTT.

The chain has TRBV6-1 and TRBJ2-3; the match to TRBD2 covers 8 bases. In germline, CDR1 is MNHNS, CDR2 SASEGT. The CDR3 totals 16 residues. The J segment lost 0 bases and the V segment lost 2 bases, leaving 4 bases of the junction unmatched. The CDR3 region has the DNA TGTGCCAGCAGTGAAATAGCGGGGCCCAGCACAGATACGCAGTATTTT. Translation: CASSEIAGPSTDTQYF.

This clone came up once. V and J are TRBV6-6 and TRBJ1-5, with D possibly TRBD1 on 5 matching bases. CDR1 and CDR2 (germline): MNHNY, SVGAGI (reference sequence). The CDR3 is 16 residues long. Trimming removed 2 bases from V and 0 bases from J, with 11 bases in between. CDR3 loop: CASSYPGTDSNQPQHF. The CDR3 DNA follows: TGTGCCAGCAGTTACCCCGGGACGGATAGCAATCAGCCCCAGCATTTT.

In DNA form, the CDR3 reads TGTGCCAGCAGCCACTCAGACAGGGCGGAGACCCAGTACTTC. Its protein is CASSHSDRAETQYF. The V and J genes are TRBV11-3 and TRBJ2-5; 7 nucleotides line up with TRBD1. In germline, CDR1 is SGHNT, CDR2 YENEEA. J was trimmed by 5 bases and V by 5 bases; bases with no gene match: 8. This CDR3 has 14 residues.

V and J are TRBV9 and TRBJ2-2; D gene uncertain. V was shortened by 0 bases and J by 5 bases, with 14 bases between the two germline ends. The germline gives CDR1 SGDLS, CDR2 YYNGEE. The CDR3 is 16 amino acids. CDR3 region: CASSVELFTPTGELFF. The CDR3 nucleotides read TGTGCCAGCAGCGTAGAGCTGTTTACCCCAACCGGGGAGCTGTTTTTT.

The chain links TRBV4-2 to TRBJ2-5, with a weak D call TRBD1 (5 bases). Deletions cut 3 bases from V and 5 bases from J, with 16 bases between. Germline CDR1 is LGHNA and CDR2 is YNFKEQ. The CDR3 has 15 amino acids. CDR3 coding DNA: TGTGCCAGCAGCCAGTTACAGGACGTTGTGGAGACCCAGTACTTC. It specifies CASSQLQDVVETQYF.

The chain has TRBV5-5 and TRBJ1-1, with no clear D. Trimming stripped 1 base from V and 4 bases from J, with 8 bases between. The CDR3 consists of 13 residues. In germline, CDR1 is SGHKS, CDR2 YYEKEE (reference sequence). Written as DNA, the CDR3 is TGTGCCAGCAGCTTGCGGGGTCCCACTGAAGCTTTCTTT. It codes for CASSLRGPTEAFF. Using reference TRBV5-5 and TRBJ1-1 for the parts outside the CDR3, the full variable domain is DAGVTQSPTHLIKTRGQQVTLRCSPISGHKSVSWYQQVLGQGPQFIFQYYEKEERGRGNFPDRFSARQFPNYSSELNVNALLLGDSALYLCASSLRGPTEAFFGQGTRLTVV.

The chain carries TRBV27 and TRBJ2-7; 13 positions agree with TRBD2. Trimming took 6 bases from V and 3 from J; bases not matched to a gene: 8. The CDR3 extends over 16 amino acids. CDR1 MNHEY and CDR2 SMNVEV come from the germline V gene (reference sequence). The CDR3 here is CASRALAGGPRYEQYF. The DNA for the CDR3 is TGTGCCAGCAGAGCACTAGCGGGAGGGCCCCGCTACGAGCAGTACTTC.

The chain is built from TRBV28 and TRBJ2-7; D ambiguous. The CDR3 is made up of 13 amino acids. Trimming shortened V by 8 bases and J by 2 bases, and 13 bases separated the two germline ends. The germline V gene has CDR1 MDHEN and CDR2 SYDVKM. The CDR3 reads CASGLSGPYEQYF. Here the CDR3 DNA reads TGTGCCAGCGGCCTCTCAGGCCCCTACGAGCAGTACTTC.

The chain carries TRBV27 and TRBJ2-2, with D maybe TRBD2 (6 bases). The CDR3 covers 13 residues. Germline V gives CDR1 MNHEY, CDR2 SMNVEV (reference sequence). V was cut by 3 bases and J by 8 bases, with 10 bases left in between. The CDR3 nucleotides read TGTGCCAGCAGTTTTGCGGGGAGGGGGGAGCTGTTTTTT. This sequence encodes CASSFAGRGELFF.

The chain joins TRBV5-6 to TRBJ2-7; 7 nucleotides align to TRBD1. The CDR3 extends over 15 amino acids. Germline trimming cut 0 bases from V and 2 bases from J; bases unmatched to any gene: 5. The germline V gene encodes CDR1 SGHDT and CDR2 YYEEEE. CDR3 loop: CASSLGWDRTYEQYF. The CDR3 coding sequence is TGTGCCAGCAGCTTGGGTTGGGACAGAACCTACGAGCAGTACTTC.

V gene TRBV18 combines with J gene TRBJ2-5, with 8 bases fitting TRBD1. Near its end, the DNA agrees better with TRBJ2-7, so the J call may be wrong. Germline V gene sequence: CDR1 KGHSH, CDR2 LQKENI. CDR3 length: 13 residues. The CDR3 here is CASSPEGQGEQYF. The CDR3 bases are TGTGCCAGCTCACCGGAAGGACAGGGCGAGCAGTACTTC.

The V call is TRBV15, the J call TRBJ2-3; D gene ambiguous. The length of the CDR3 is 15 residues. Germline V gene sequence: CDR1 LNHNV, CDR2 YYDKDF (reference sequence). V was clipped by 0 bases and J by 0 bases, with 7 bases between them. The CDR3 is CATSRELASTDTQYF. CDR3 sequence (DNA): TGTGCCACCAGCAGAGAATTGGCAAGCACAGATACGCAGTATTTT.

The chain joins TRBV9 to TRBJ1-1; D perhaps matches TRBD1 (6 bases). Trimming left V 3 bases short and J 4 bases short, with 16 bases between. The CDR3 is 15 amino acids. CDR1 and CDR2 (germline): SGDLS, YYNGEE. The CDR3 DNA reads TGTGCCAGCAGCGCCTCCTCAGGGGTTTTCACTGAAGCTTTCTTT. Translated, it gives CASSASSGVFTEAFF.

The CDR3 here is CATSFSSSYNEQFF. Here the CDR3 DNA reads TGTGCCACCTCCTTCTCAAGCTCCTACAATGAGCAGTTCTTC. This chain links TRBV10-3 with TRBJ2-1; D call uncertain. Per germline, CDR1 ENHRY and CDR2 SYGVKD. The CDR3 extends over 14 amino acids. V was shortened by 10 bases and J by 0 bases, with 13 bases between the two germline ends.

V gene TRBV13 combines with J gene TRBJ2-5; weak D call: TRBD2 (5 bases). The ends were cut back, 5 bases at V and 3 bases at J, with 10 bases in the middle. CDR1 is PRHDT, CDR2 FYEKMQ, per germline (reference sequence). The CDR3 is 13 residues long. CDR3 protein: CASSTGTKETQYF. The CDR3 bases are TGTGCCAGCAGCACGGGAACAAAAGAGACCCAGTACTTC.

This rearrangement joins TRBV5-1 to TRBJ2-3; 14 nucleotides line up with TRBD2. Trimming took 7 bases from V and 5 from J; bases not matched to a gene: 6. The CDR3 covers 15 residues. The germline gives CDR1 SGHRS, CDR2 YFSETQ. The CDR3 loop is CASRLAGGPVDTQYF. CDR3 in DNA: TGCGCCAGCCGACTAGCGGGGGGGCCGGTAGATACGCAGTATTTT. Together with reference TRBV5-1 and TRBJ2-3, the CDR3 gives the full variable domain: KAGVTQTPRYLIKTRGQQVTLSCSPISGHRSVSWYQQTPGQGLQFLFEYFSETQRNKGNFPGRFSGRQFSNSRSEMNVSTLELGDSALYLCASRLAGGPVDTQYFGPGTRLTVL.

The chain joins TRBV4-1 to TRBJ2-7; a possible D gene is TRBD1 (6 bases). The CDR3 sequence is 16 residues long. Trimming removed 2 bases from V and 0 bases from J, with 14 bases in between. Germline CDR1 MGHRA, CDR2 YSYEKL. In DNA, the CDR3 is TGCGCCAGCAGCCAACGACCGGGACAAGACTCCTACGAGCAGTACTTC. Protein product: CASSQRPGQDSYEQYF.

V is TRBV28 and J is TRBJ1-1, with D possibly matching TRBD1 (5 bases). In germline, CDR1 is MDHEN, CDR2 SYDVKM. Trimming shortened V by 6 bases and J by 4 bases, and 9 bases separated the two germline ends. The CDR3 length is 12 residues. The CDR3, as DNA: TGTGCCAGCAGATTGGGGGTCACTGAAGCTTTCTTT. This translates into CASRLGVTEAFF.

The rearrangement joins TRBV2 to TRBJ1-6; D is ambiguous. The germline V gene encodes CDR1 SNHLY and CDR2 FYNNEI. The germline V and J ends were trimmed by 3 bases and 6 bases, with 3 bases remaining between them. The CDR3 is made up of 12 amino acids. This chain's CDR3 is CASSDSNSPLHF. The CDR3 DNA reads TGTGCCAGCAGTGATTCTAATTCACCCCTCCACTTT.

The chain has TRBV7-9 and TRBJ2-7; maybe TRBD1 (5 bases). Per the germline V gene, CDR1 is SEHNR and CDR2 is FQNEAQ (reference sequence). This CDR3 spans 13 amino acids. Trimming removed 3 bases from V and 6 bases from J, with 12 bases in between. As DNA, the CDR3 is TGTGCCAGCAGCTTCCCTCAGGGTAGCGAGCAGTACTTC. Amino acid sequence: CASSFPQGSEQYF. Full variable domain (missing parts from reference TRBV7-9 and TRBJ2-7): DTGVSQNPRHKITKRGQNVTFRCDPISEHNRLYWYRQTLGQGPEFLTYFQNEAQLEKSRLLSDRFSAERPKGSFSTLEIQRTEQGDSAMYLCASSFPQGSEQYFGPGTRLTVT.

The chain links TRBV5-5 to TRBJ2-7, with unresolved D. The CDR3 consists of 11 residues. Germline V CDR1 and CDR2: SGHKS, YYEKEE (reference sequence). V lost 0 bases and J 6 bases, leaving 4 bases between the germline ends. The CDR3 coding sequence is TGTGCCAGCAGCTTGGTGGGCGAGCAGTACTTC. Protein sequence: CASSLVGEQYF. The entire variable domain, with the rest obtained from reference TRBV5-5 and TRBJ2-7, is as follows: DAGVTQSPTHLIKTRGQQVTLRCSPISGHKSVSWYQQVLGQGPQFIFQYYEKEERGRGNFPDRFSARQFPNYSSELNVNALLLGDSALYLCASSLVGEQYFGPGTRLTVT.

This clone has just a few counts. The rearrangement joins TRBV4-1 to TRBJ2-7, with D possibly matching TRBD2 (5 bases). The germline V gene encodes CDR1 MGHRA and CDR2 YSYEKL. With 3 bases removed from V and 2 bases from J, the gap between germline ends came to 8 bases. CDR3 length: 13 residues. The chain's CDR3 is CASSQLGTYEQYF. The CDR3 nucleotides are TGCGCCAGCAGCCAGCTCGGGACCTACGAGCAGTACTTC.

This clone came up a few times. This chain joins TRBV28 and TRBJ1-4; no clear D gene. Trimming shortened V by 3 bases and J by 0 bases, and 11 bases separated the two germline ends. The CDR3 is 16 amino acids. Germline V gene data show CDR1 as MDHEN and CDR2 as SYDVKM. CDR3 sequence (DNA): TGTGCCAGCAGTTTCGGCGGCCCCGCAACTAATGAAAAACTGTTTTTT. This encodes CASSFGGPATNEKLFF.

The chain employs TRBV27 and TRBJ1-2; unclear D gene. Trimming cost V 0 bases and J 4 bases, with 6 bases left between them. The V gene's germline CDR1 is MNHEY and CDR2 SMNVEV (reference sequence). The CDR3 spans 13 residues. The CDR3 spells CASSLSPLYGYTF. The CDR3 bases are TGTGCCAGCAGTTTATCTCCCCTCTATGGCTACACCTTC.

This clone occurred a few times. The chain has TRBV28 and TRBJ2-4; D possibly uses TRBD1 or TRBD2 (5 bases each). V lost 1 base and J 0 bases, leaving 10 bases between the germline ends. CDR3 length: 16 amino acids. CDR1 is MDHEN, CDR2 SYDVKM, per germline. The CDR3 DNA is TGTGCCAGCAGTTTATATGGGACGGTAGCCAAAAACATTCAGTACTTC. Amino acids: CASSLYGTVAKNIQYF.

The rearrangement joins TRBV11-2 to TRBJ2-3, with TRBD1 identical over 7 bases. J was trimmed by 2 bases and V by 1 base; bases with no gene match: 9. The CDR3 has 17 amino acids. Germline V gives CDR1 SGHAT, CDR2 FQNNGV. The chain's CDR3 is CASSLVKGARPTDTQYF. CDR3 bases: TGTGCCAGCAGCTTAGTTAAGGGGGCTAGACCCACAGATACGCAGTATTTT.

The J gene is TRBJ2-7, the V gene TRBV29-1; D gene ambiguous. The V gene's germline CDR1 is SQVTM and CDR2 ANQGSEA. The V gene lost 3 bases and the J gene lost 0 bases, with 6 bases spanning the gap. The length of the CDR3 is 12 residues. CDR3 amino acids: CSVEGTSYEQYF. Here the CDR3 DNA reads TGCAGCGTTGAGGGCACCTCCTACGAGCAGTACTTC.